This entry is about one TCR beta chain. The data are from a study of blood T cell repertoires in COVID-19. Study at large: Samples of COVID-19 (acute and convalescent) were obtained from the United States, Italy and Spain. PBMCs, B-cell-depleted T cells, or T cells provided the cDNA or gDNA that made up the material.

Profiled with immunoSEQ multiplex PCR; TCRdb holds only in-frame clones, not every one. The table shows hundreds of thousands of clones, with approximately 86% occurring only once. V gave up 7 bases and J gave up 2 bases; unmatched junction bases: 5. The V gene's germline CDR1 is LNHDA and CDR2 SQIVND (reference sequence). CDR3 length: 15 amino acids. Sequenced material: peripheral blood. The chain employs TRBV19 and TRBJ2-3, with TRBD1 matching 11 bases. This TCR was recovered from a young man with active or convalescent COVID-19. The DNA for the CDR3 is TGTGCCAGTAACCGGGACAGGGGGTACACAGATACGCAGTATTTT. Residues: CASNRDRGYTDTQYF.